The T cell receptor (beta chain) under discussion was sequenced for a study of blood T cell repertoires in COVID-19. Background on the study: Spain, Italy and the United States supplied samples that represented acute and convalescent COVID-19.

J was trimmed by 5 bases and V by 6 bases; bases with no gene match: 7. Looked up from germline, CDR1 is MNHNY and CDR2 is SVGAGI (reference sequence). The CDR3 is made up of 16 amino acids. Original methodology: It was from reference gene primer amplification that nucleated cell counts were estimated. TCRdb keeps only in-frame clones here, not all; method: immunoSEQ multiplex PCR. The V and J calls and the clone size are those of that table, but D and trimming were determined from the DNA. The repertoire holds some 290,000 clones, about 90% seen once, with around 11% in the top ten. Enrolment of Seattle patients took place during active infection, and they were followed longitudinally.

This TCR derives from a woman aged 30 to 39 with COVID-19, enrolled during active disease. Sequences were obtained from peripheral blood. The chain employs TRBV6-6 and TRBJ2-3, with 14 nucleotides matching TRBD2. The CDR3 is CASSQGLAGAGDTQYF. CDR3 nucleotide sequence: TGTGCCAGCAGCCAGGGACTAGCGGGAGCGGGAGATACGCAGTATTTT.